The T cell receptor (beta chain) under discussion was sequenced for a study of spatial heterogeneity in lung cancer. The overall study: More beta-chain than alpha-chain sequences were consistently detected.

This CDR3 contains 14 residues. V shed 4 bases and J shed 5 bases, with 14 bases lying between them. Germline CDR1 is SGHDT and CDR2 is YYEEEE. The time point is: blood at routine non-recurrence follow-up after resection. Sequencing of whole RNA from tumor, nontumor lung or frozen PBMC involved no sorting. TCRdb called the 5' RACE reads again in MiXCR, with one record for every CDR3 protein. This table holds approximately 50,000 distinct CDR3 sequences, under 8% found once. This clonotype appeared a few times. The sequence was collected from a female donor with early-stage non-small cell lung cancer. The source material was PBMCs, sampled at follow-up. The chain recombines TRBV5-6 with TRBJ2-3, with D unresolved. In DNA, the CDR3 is TGTGCCAGCAGCGGAACTCCCGAAGGAGATACGCAGTATTTT. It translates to CASSGTPEGDTQYF.